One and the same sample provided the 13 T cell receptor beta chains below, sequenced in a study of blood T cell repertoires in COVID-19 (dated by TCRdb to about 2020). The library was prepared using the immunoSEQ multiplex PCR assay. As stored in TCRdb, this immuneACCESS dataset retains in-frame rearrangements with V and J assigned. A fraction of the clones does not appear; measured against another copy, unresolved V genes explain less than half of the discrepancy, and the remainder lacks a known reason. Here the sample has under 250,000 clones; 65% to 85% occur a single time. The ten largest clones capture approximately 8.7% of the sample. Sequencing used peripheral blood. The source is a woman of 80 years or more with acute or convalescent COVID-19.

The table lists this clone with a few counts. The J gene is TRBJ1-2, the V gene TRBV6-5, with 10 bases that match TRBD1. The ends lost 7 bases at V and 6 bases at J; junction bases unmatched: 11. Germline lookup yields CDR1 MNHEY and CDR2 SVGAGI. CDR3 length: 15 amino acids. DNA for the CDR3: TGTGCCAGCACCCTGACAGGGGGCGAGAGGAATGGCTACACCTTC. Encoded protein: CASTLTGGERNGYTF.

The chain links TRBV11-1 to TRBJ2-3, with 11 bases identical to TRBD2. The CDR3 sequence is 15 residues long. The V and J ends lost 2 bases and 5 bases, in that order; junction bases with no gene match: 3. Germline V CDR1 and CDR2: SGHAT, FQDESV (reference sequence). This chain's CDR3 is CASSLPSGGRDTQYF. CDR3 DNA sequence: TGTGCCAGCAGCTTACCTAGCGGGGGGCGAGATACGCAGTATTTT. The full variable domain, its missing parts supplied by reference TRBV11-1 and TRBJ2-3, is EAEVAQSPRYKITEKSQAVAFWCDPISGHATLYWYRQILGQGPELLVQFQDESVVDDSQLPKDRFSAERLKGVDSTLKIQPAELGDSAMYLCASSLPSGGRDTQYFGPGTRLTVL.

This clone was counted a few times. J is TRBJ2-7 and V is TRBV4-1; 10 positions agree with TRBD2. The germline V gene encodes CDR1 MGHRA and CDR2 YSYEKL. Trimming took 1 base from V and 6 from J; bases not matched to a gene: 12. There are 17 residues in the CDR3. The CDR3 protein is CASSQGPSGRAPGEQYF. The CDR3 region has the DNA TGCGCCAGCAGCCAAGGTCCGAGCGGGAGGGCCCCCGGCGAGCAGTACTTC.

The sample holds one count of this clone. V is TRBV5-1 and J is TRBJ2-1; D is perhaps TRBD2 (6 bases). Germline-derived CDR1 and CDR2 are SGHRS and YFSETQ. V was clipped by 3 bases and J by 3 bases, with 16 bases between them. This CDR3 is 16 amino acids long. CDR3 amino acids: CASSSGGRVDYNEQFF. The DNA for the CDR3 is TGCGCCAGCAGCTCCGGGGGAAGGGTGGACTACAATGAGCAGTTCTTC.

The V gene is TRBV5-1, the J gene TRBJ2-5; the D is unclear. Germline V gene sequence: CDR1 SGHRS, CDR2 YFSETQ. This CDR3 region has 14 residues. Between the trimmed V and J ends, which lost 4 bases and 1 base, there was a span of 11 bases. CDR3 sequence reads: CASSPGGFQETQYF. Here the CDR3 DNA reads TGCGCCAGCAGCCCGGGTGGGTTCCAAGAGACCCAGTACTTC.

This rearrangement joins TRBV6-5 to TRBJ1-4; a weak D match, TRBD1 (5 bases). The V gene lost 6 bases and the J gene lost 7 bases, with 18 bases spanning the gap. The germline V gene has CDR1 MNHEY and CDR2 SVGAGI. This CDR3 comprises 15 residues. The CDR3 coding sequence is TGTGCCAGCAGGGAGAGTGGCCCGGGGGGTGAAAAACTGTTTTTT. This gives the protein CASRESGPGGEKLFF.

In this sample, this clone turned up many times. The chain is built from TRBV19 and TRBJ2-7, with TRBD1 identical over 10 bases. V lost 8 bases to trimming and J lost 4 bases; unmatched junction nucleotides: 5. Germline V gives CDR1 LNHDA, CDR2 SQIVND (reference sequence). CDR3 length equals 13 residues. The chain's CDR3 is CASRGQGVYEQYF. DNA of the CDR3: TGTGCCAGTCGAGGACAGGGGGTATACGAGCAGTACTTC.

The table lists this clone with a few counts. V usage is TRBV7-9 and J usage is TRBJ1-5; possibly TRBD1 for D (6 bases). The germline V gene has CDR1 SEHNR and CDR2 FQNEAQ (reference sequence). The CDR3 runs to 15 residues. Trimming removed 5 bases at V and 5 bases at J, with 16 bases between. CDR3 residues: CASSHGQLLYQPQHF. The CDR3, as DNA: TGTGCCAGCAGCCATGGACAGCTTTTATATCAGCCCCAGCATTTT.

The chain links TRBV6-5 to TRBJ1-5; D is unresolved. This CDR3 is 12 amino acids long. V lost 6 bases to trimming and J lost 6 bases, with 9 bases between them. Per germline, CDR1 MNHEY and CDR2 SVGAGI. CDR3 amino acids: CASSRLGQPQHF. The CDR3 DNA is TGTGCCAGCAGCCGACTCGGTCAGCCCCAGCATTTT.

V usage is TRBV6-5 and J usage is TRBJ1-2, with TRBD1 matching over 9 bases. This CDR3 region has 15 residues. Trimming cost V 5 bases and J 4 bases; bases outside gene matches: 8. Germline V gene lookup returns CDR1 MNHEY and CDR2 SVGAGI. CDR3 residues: CASSPGTGQLYGYTF. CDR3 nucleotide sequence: TGTGCCAGCAGTCCGGGGACAGGGCAACTCTATGGCTACACCTTC.

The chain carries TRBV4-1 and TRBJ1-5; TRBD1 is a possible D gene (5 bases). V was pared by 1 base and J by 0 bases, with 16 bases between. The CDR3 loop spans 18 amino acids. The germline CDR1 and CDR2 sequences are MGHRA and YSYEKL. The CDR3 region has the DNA TGCGCCAGCAGCCAAGCCGAGATCCAGGGTCTTAGCAATCAGCCCCAGCATTTT. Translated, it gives CASSQAEIQGLSNQPQHF.

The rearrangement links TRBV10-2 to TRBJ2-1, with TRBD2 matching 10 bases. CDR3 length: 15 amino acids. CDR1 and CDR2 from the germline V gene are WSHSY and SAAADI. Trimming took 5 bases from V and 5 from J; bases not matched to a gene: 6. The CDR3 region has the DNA TGCGCCAGCAGTCTTAGCGGGAGGCAGAACAATGAGCAGTTCTTC. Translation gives CASSLSGRQNNEQFF.

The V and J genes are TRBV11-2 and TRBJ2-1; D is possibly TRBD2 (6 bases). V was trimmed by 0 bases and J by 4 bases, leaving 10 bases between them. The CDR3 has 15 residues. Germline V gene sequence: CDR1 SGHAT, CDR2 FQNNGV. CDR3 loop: CASSLDRERYNEQFF. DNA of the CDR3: TGTGCCAGCAGCTTAGACCGGGAGAGGTACAATGAGCAGTTCTTC.